The present TCR beta chain was sequenced within a study of blood T cell repertoires in COVID-19. This clone is a singleton in its sample. Libraries were prepared by immunoSEQ multiplex PCR; TCRdb keeps only in-frame clonotypes and omits some of them. Of some 260,000 clones detected, about nine tenths appear once; the ten largest clones hold around 1.7%. The CDR3 has 19 amino acids. The junction had 10 bases not matched to a gene; V was cut back by 0 bases and J by 4 bases. From germline, CDR1 is MNHEY and CDR2 SMNVEV (reference sequence). This sequence originates from a man aged 35 to 55 who had recovered from COVID-19. Sequencing input: PBMCs or T cells enriched from blood (not recorded which). The chain employs TRBV27 and TRBJ2-5, with 14 nucleotides matching TRBD2. This CDR3 is CASSLSPGLAGGQGETQYF. The CDR3 region has the DNA TGTGCCAGCAGTTTATCACCCGGACTAGCGGGAGGACAGGGAGAGACCCAGTACTTC.